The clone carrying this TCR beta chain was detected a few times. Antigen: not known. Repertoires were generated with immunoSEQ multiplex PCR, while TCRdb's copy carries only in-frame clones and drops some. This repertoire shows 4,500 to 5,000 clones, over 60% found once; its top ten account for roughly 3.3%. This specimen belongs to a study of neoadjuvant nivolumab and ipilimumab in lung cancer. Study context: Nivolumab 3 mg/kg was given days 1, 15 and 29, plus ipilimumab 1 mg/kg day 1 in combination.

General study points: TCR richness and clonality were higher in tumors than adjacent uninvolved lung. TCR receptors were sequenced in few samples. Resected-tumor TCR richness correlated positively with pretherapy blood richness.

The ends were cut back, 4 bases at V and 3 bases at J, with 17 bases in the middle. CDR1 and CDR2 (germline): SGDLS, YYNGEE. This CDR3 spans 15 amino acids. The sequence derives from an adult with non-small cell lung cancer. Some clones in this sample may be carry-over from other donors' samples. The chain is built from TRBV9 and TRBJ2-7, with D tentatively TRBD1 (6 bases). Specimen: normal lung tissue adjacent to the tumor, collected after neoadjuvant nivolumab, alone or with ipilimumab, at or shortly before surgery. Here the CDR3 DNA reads TGTGCCAGCAGCTTGGGACAAAACAACTTCTACGAGCAGTACTTC. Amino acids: CASSLGQNNFYEQYF.